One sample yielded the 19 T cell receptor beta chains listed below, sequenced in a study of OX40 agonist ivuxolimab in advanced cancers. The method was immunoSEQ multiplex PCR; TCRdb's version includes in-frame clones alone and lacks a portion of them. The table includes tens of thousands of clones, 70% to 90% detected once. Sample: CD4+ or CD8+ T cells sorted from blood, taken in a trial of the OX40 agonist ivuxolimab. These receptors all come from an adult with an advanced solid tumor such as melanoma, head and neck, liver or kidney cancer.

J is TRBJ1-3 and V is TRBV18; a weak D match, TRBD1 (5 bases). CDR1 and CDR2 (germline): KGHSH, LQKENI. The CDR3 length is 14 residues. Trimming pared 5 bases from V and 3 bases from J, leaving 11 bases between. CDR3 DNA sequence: TGTGCCAGCTCATCACAGGCGAGTGGAAACACCATATATTTT. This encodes CASSSQASGNTIYF.

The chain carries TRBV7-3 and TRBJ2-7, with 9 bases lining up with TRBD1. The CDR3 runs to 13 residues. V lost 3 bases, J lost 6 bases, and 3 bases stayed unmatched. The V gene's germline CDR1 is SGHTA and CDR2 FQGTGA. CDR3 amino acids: CASSLGQGTEQYF. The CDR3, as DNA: TGTGCCAGCAGCTTGGGACAGGGAACCGAGCAGTACTTC.

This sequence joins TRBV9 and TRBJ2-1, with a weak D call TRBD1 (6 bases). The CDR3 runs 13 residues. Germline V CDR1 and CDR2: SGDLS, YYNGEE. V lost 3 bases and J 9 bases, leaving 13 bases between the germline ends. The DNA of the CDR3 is TGTGCCAGCAGCGCAACAGGGTTAGGTGAGCAGTTCTTC. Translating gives CASSATGLGEQFF.

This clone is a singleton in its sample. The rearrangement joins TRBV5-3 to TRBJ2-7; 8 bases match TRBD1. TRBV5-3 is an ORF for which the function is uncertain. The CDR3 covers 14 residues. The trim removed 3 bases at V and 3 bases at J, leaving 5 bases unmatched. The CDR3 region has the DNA TGTGCCAGAAGCTACCACAGGGGGTACTACGAGCAGTACTTC. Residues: CARSYHRGYYEQYF.

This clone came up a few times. CDR3 region: CASSVSGGGGYQPQHF. The DNA of the CDR3 is TGTGCCAGTAGCGTTTCGGGAGGGGGTGGTTATCAGCCCCAGCATTTT. The gene calls are TRBV19 and TRBJ1-5, with D perhaps matching TRBD1 (6 bases). Per the germline V gene, CDR1 is LNHDA and CDR2 is SQIVND (reference sequence). V dropped 6 bases and J dropped 5 bases, with 20 bases sitting between them. The CDR3 spans 16 residues.

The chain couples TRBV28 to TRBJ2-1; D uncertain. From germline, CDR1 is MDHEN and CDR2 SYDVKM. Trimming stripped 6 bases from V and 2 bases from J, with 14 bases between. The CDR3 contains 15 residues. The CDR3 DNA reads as TGTGCCAGCAGCCGCCGTCGGAGTACCTACAATGAGCAGTTCTTC. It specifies CASSRRRSTYNEQFF. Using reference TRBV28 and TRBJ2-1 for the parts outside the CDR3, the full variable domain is DVKVTQSSRYLVKRTGEKVFLECVQDMDHENMFWYRQDPGLGLRLIYFSYDVKMKEKGDIPEGYSVSREKKERFSLILESASTNQTSMYLCASSRRRSTYNEQFFGPGTRLTVL.

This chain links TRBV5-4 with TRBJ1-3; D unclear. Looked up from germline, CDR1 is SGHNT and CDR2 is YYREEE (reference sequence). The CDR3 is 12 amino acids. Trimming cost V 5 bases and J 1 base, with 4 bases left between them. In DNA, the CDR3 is TGTGCCAGCAGTAATTCTGGAAACACCATATATTTT. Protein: CASSNSGNTIYF.

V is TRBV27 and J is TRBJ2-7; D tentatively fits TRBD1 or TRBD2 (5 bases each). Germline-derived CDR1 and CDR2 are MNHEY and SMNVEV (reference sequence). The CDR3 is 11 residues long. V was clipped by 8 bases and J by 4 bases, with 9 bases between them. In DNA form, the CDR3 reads TGTGCCAGCGGGACGCTGTACGAGCAGTACTTC. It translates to CASGTLYEQYF.

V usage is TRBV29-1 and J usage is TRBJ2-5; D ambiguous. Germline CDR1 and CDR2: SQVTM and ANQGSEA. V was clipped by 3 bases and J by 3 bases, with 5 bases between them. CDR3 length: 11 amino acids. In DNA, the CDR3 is TGCAGCGTTGAGGGGAAAGAGACCCAGTACTTC. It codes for CSVEGKETQYF.

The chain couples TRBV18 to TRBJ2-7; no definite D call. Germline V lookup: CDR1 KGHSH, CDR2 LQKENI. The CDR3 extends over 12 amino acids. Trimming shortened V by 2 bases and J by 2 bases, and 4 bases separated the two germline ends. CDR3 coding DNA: TGTGCCAGCTCACCAATCGCCTACGAGCAGTACTTC. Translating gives CASSPIAYEQYF. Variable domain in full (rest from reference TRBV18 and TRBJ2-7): NAGVMQNPRHLVRRRGQEARLRCSPMKGHSHVYWYRQLPEEGLKFMVYLQKENIIDESGMPKERFSAEFPKEGPSILRIQQVVRGDSAAYFCASSPIAYEQYFGPGTRLTVT.

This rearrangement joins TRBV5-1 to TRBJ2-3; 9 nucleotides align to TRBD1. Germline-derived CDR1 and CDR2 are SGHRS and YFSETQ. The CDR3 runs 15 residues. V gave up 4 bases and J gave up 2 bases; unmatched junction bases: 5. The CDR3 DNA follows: TGCGCCAGCAGCCATGACAGGGGGACCACAGATACGCAGTATTTT. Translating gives CASSHDRGTTDTQYF. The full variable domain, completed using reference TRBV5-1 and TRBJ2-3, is KAGVTQTPRYLIKTRGQQVTLSCSPISGHRSVSWYQQTPGQGLQFLFEYFSETQRNKGNFPGRFSGRQFSNSRSEMNVSTLELGDSALYLCASSHDRGTTDTQYFGPGTRLTVL.

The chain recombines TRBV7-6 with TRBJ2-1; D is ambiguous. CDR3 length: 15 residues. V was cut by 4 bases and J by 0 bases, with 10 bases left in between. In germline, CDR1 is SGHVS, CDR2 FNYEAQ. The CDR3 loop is CASSSLVSSYNEQFF. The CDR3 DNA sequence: TGTGCCAGCAGCTCCCTAGTTAGCTCCTACAATGAGCAGTTCTTC.

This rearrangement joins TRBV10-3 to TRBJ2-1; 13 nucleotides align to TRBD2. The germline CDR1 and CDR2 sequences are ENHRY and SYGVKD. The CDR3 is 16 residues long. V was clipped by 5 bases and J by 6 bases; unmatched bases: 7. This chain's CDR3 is CAISPTSGRALNEQFF. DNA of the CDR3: TGTGCCATCAGTCCAACTAGCGGGAGGGCACTCAATGAGCAGTTCTTC.

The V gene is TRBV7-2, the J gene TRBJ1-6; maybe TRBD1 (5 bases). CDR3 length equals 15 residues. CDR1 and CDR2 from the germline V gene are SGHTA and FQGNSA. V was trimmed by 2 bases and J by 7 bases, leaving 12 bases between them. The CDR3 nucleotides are TGTGCCAGCAGCTTATCCGGGGACCCGAATTCACCCCTCCACTTT. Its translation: CASSLSGDPNSPLHF.

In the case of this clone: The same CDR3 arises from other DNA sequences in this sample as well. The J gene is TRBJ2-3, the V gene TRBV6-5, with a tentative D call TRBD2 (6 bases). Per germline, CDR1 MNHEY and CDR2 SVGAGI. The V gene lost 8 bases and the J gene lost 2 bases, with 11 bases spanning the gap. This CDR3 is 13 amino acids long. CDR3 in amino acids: CASGGKFTDTQYF. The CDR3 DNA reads TGTGCCAGCGGGGGGAAATTCACAGATACGCAGTATTTT.

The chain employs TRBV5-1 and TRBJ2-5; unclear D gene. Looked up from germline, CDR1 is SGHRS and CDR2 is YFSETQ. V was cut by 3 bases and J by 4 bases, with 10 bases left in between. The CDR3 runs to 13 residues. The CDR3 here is CASSSRMTETQYF. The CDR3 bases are TGCGCCAGCAGCTCCCGGATGACAGAGACCCAGTACTTC.

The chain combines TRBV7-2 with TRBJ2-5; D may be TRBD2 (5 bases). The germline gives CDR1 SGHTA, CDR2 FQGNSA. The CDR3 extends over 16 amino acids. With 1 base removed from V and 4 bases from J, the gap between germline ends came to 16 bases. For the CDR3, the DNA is TGTGCCAGCAGCTTAGTTCGGCCAGCAAGCGGAGAGACCCAGTACTTC. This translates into CASSLVRPASGETQYF.

CDR3 amino acids: CASSIGSTAGFVAQHF. The DNA of the CDR3 is TGTGCCAGTAGTATAGGGTCGACAGCCGGGTTTGTAGCCCAGCATTTT. V usage is TRBV19 and J usage is TRBJ1-5; a weak D match, TRBD1 (5 bases). V was pared by 1 base and J by 11 bases, with 21 bases between. The CDR3 is 16 amino acids. Germline assignment: CDR1 LNHDA and CDR2 SQIVND (reference sequence).

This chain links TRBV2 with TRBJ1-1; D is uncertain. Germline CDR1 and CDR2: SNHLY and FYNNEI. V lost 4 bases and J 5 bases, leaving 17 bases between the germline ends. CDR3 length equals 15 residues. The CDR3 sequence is CASSVSPHPGTEAFF. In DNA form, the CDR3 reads TGTGCCAGCAGTGTTAGCCCACACCCGGGTACTGAAGCTTTCTTT.